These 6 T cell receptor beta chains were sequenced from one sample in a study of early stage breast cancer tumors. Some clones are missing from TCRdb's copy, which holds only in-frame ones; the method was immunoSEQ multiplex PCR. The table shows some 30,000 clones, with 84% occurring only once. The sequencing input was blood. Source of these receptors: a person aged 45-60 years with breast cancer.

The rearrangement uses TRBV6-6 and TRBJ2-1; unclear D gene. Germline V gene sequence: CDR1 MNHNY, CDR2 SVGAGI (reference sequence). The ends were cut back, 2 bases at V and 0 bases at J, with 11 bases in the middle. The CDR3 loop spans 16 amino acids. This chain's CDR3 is CASSYIAANSYNEQFF. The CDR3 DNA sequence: TGTGCCAGCAGTTACATTGCGGCAAACTCCTACAATGAGCAGTTCTTC.

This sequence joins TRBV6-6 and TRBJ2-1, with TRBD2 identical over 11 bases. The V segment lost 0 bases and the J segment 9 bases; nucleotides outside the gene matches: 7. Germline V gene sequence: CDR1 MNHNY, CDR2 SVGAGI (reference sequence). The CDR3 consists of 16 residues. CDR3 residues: CASSYSNSGRAGEQFF. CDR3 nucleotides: TGTGCCAGCAGTTACTCGAATAGCGGGAGGGCCGGTGAGCAGTTCTTC.

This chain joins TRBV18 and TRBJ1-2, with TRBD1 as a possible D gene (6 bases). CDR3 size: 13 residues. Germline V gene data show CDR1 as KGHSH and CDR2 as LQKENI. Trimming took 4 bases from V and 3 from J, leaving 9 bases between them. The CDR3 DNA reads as TGTGCCAGCTCACGGGAGGGGGACTATGGCTACACCTTC. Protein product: CASSREGDYGYTF.

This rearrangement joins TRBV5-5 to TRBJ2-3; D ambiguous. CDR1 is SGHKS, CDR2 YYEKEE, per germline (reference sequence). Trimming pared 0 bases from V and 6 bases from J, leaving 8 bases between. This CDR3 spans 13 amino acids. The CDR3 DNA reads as TGTGCCAGCAGCTTGGGGGAATTCGATACGCAGTATTTT. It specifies CASSLGEFDTQYF.

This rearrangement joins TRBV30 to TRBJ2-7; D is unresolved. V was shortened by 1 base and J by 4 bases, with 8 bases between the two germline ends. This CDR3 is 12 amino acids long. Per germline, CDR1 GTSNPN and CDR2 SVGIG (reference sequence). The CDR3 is CAWSAQIYEQYF. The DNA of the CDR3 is TGTGCCTGGAGTGCTCAAATATACGAGCAGTACTTC.

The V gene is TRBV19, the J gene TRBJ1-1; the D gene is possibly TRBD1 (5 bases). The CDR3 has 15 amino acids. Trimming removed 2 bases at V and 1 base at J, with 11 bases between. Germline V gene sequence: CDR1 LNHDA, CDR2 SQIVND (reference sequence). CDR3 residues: CASSISTQGNTEAFF. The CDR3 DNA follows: TGTGCCAGTAGTATATCAACCCAGGGGAACACTGAAGCTTTCTTT.